These 25 T cell receptor beta chains came from one sample sequenced in a study of control samples from healthy donors and cancer patients. The repertoire was sequenced with immunoSEQ multiplex PCR; TCRdb's copy has only in-frame clones and lacks some. Here the sample spans about 150,000 clones, over 90% being singletons. The sequenced material came from blood. These receptors came from a man aged 45 to 65 in good health.

The genes are TRBV10-3 and TRBJ2-1; D possibly corresponds to TRBD2 (6 bases). The CDR3 has 15 amino acids. Germline assignment: CDR1 ENHRY and CDR2 SYGVKD. Trimming removed 4 bases from V and 0 bases from J, with 10 bases in between. CDR3 nucleotide sequence: TGTGCCATCAGTGGGGGAGGCAGCTCCTACAATGAGCAGTTCTTC. It is translated as CAISGGGSSYNEQFF.

This clone was picked up a small number of times. The rearrangement joins TRBV28 to TRBJ1-5, with D unresolved. Germline CDR1 is MDHEN and CDR2 is SYDVKM. The CDR3 has 15 amino acids. V lost 3 bases to trimming and J lost 3 bases, with 12 bases between them. The CDR3 spells CASSLNSGTNQPQHF. The CDR3 DNA is TGTGCCAGCAGTTTGAATTCAGGTACCAATCAGCCCCAGCATTTT.

The chain combines TRBV27 with TRBJ1-2, with a tentative D call TRBD1 (6 bases). Trimming cost V 2 bases and J 2 bases, with 6 bases left between them. Germline CDR1 is MNHEY and CDR2 is SMNVEV (reference sequence). The CDR3 sequence is 13 residues long. The CDR3 DNA is TGTGCCAGCAGTTTAACAGGGAACTATGGCTACACCTTC. Its protein is CASSLTGNYGYTF.

This rearrangement joins TRBV19 to TRBJ1-6; TRBD1 might be the D (6 bases). This CDR3 spans 15 amino acids. Trimming removed 7 bases from V and 3 bases from J, with 13 bases in between. The V gene's germline CDR1 is LNHDA and CDR2 SQIVND (reference sequence). The CDR3 DNA follows: TGTGCCAGTAAGGGGGAGGCCGGCTATAATTCACCCCTCCACTTT. This gives the protein CASKGEAGYNSPLHF.

The V call is TRBV4-2, the J call TRBJ2-7; D is undetermined. Between the trimmed V and J ends, which lost 2 bases and 6 bases, there was a span of 8 bases. This CDR3 comprises 12 residues. Per the germline V gene, CDR1 is LGHNA and CDR2 is YNFKEQ. CDR3 protein: CASSQTGAEQYF. CDR3 in DNA: TGTGCCAGCAGCCAAACCGGAGCCGAGCAGTACTTC.

J is TRBJ2-7 and V is TRBV9; 11 bases match TRBD1. The junction had 0 bases not matched to a gene; V was cut back by 0 bases and J by 7 bases. Germline lookup yields CDR1 SGDLS and CDR2 YYNGEE. This CDR3 contains 13 residues. CDR3 DNA sequence: TGTGCCAGCAGCGTAGGGGACAGGGGGGAGCAGTACTTC. It yields the protein CASSVGDRGEQYF.

V gene TRBV10-2 combines with J gene TRBJ2-1; TRBD2 is a possible D gene (6 bases). The CDR3 consists of 15 residues. Trimming left V 7 bases short and J 6 bases short, with 19 bases between. Germline lookup yields CDR1 WSHSY and CDR2 SAAADI. In nucleotides, the CDR3 is TGCGCCAGCAATCCCATTGGAGGGGCCGTCAATGAGCAGTTCTTC. Its protein is CASNPIGGAVNEQFF.

The chain uses TRBV10-3 and TRBJ2-7; the D gene is possibly TRBD1 (6 bases). Germline V gene sequence: CDR1 ENHRY, CDR2 SYGVKD. Trimming pared 3 bases from V and 8 bases from J, leaving 8 bases between. CDR3 length: 11 amino acids. CDR3 sequence (DNA): TGTGCCATCAGTGATACAGGGCAGCAGTACTTC. Its translation: CAISDTGQQYF.

The chain couples TRBV28 to TRBJ1-5; D is perhaps TRBD1 (5 bases). Germline CDR1 is MDHEN and CDR2 is SYDVKM. The ends were cut back, 6 bases at V and 6 bases at J, with 9 bases in the middle. This CDR3 has 12 residues. As DNA, the CDR3 is TGTGCCAGCAGCCAGGGTACTCAGCCCCAGCATTTT. Residues: CASSQGTQPQHF.

The chain joins TRBV29-1 to TRBJ2-1; 9 nucleotides agree with TRBD2. Per germline, CDR1 SQVTM and CDR2 ANQGSEA. The CDR3 length is 15 residues. Unmatched junction bases numbered 15, after V lost 7 bases and J lost 8 bases. The chain's CDR3 is CSGNKWREGLYEQFF. CDR3 DNA sequence: TGCAGCGGAAACAAGTGGCGGGAGGGCCTCTATGAGCAGTTCTTC.

This clone is a singleton in its sample. This sequence joins TRBV28 and TRBJ2-2; maybe TRBD2 (7 bases). Trimming removed 4 bases from V and 0 bases from J, with 12 bases in between. This CDR3 comprises 16 residues. The germline V gene encodes CDR1 MDHEN and CDR2 SYDVKM. In DNA form, the CDR3 reads TGTGCCAGCAGTTCTAGGGGGGGCCCGAACACCGGGGAGCTGTTTTTT. Translating gives CASSSRGGPNTGELFF.

V usage is TRBV28 and J usage is TRBJ2-4, with a weak D call TRBD2 (6 bases). V lost 2 bases to trimming and J lost 8 bases, with 10 bases between them. Germline V gene lookup returns CDR1 MDHEN and CDR2 SYDVKM. There are 13 residues in the CDR3. DNA for the CDR3: TGTGCCAGCAGTTTAGCCAGGGAGGACATTCAGTACTTC. Translating gives CASSLAREDIQYF. Using reference TRBV28 and TRBJ2-4 for the parts outside the CDR3, the full variable domain is DVKVTQSSRYLVKRTGEKVFLECVQDMDHENMFWYRQDPGLGLRLIYFSYDVKMKEKGDIPEGYSVSREKKERFSLILESASTNQTSMYLCASSLAREDIQYFGAGTRLSVL.

V usage is TRBV5-1 and J usage is TRBJ2-7, with TRBD1 identical over 7 bases. Per germline, CDR1 SGHRS and CDR2 YFSETQ. V dropped 4 bases and J dropped 2; count of bases not matched to a gene: 9. The CDR3 contains 15 residues. CDR3 sequence: CASSIGTAGAYEQYF. In nucleotides, the CDR3 is TGCGCCAGCAGCATCGGGACAGCTGGCGCCTACGAGCAGTACTTC.

The V and J genes are TRBV7-9 and TRBJ1-5, with D uncertain. The CDR3 has 18 residues. CDR1 and CDR2 from the germline V gene are SEHNR and FQNEAQ (reference sequence). The V and J ends lost 1 base and 9 bases respectively, with 25 bases between them. The CDR3 spells CASSLGGWQRTAPPPQHF. Here the CDR3 DNA reads TGTGCCAGCAGCTTAGGCGGTTGGCAAAGGACTGCACCCCCGCCCCAGCATTTT.

This clone was observed a handful of times. Sequence at one end of the junction differs from germline and may be a read error. This chain uses TRBV7-7 with TRBJ1-5, with TRBD1 identical over 10 bases. Germline CDR1 and CDR2: SSHAT and FNYEAQ (reference sequence). CDR3 length equals 16 residues. The DNA of the CDR3 is TGTGCTAGCAGCTTTCGACAGGGGGCGCTGGGACAGCCCCAGCATTTT. This encodes CASSFRQGALGQPQHF.

V and J are TRBV24-1 and TRBJ2-2; 7 bases fit TRBD1. Germline values: CDR1 KGHDR, CDR2 SFDVKD. This CDR3 has 13 residues. With 9 bases clipped from V and 4 bases from J, the junction kept 4 bases outside the gene matches. CDR3 bases: TGTGCCACCGGGACAGATTTCACCGGGGAGCTGTTTTTT. Residues: CATGTDFTGELFF.

V usage is TRBV5-1 and J usage is TRBJ1-1; 7 bases are shared with TRBD1. The CDR3 consists of 13 residues. The junction had 6 bases not matched to a gene; V was cut back by 4 bases and J by 6 bases. Germline CDR1 is SGHRS and CDR2 is YFSETQ. The CDR3 sequence is CASSDQGGPEAFF. DNA of the CDR3: TGCGCCAGCAGCGATCAGGGGGGGCCTGAAGCTTTCTTT.

V and J are TRBV6-5 and TRBJ2-1; 11 bases map to TRBD2. The junction had 5 bases not matched to a gene; V was cut back by 0 bases and J by 7 bases. Germline values: CDR1 MNHEY, CDR2 SVGAGI. This CDR3 region has 16 residues. The CDR3 DNA reads as TGTGCCAGCAGTTACTCGAAGACTAGCGGGGTAAATGAGCAGTTCTTC. It codes for CASSYSKTSGVNEQFF.

The table lists this clone with a few counts. The chain carries TRBV28 and TRBJ2-3; unclear D gene. CDR3 length: 11 residues. Looked up from germline, CDR1 is MDHEN and CDR2 is SYDVKM. V was cut by 2 bases and J by 4 bases, with 1 base left in between. CDR3 amino acids: CASSLPDTQYF. As DNA, the CDR3 is TGTGCCAGCAGTTTACCAGATACGCAGTATTTT.

The chain links TRBV18 to TRBJ1-3; 10 bases align to TRBD1. The CDR3 is 14 amino acids. Germline V lookup: CDR1 KGHSH, CDR2 LQKENI. The trim removed 3 bases at V and 7 bases at J, leaving 3 bases unmatched. The CDR3 DNA follows: TGTGCCAGCTCACCTCCGACAGGGGGCAACACCATATATTTT. Translated: CASSPPTGGNTIYF.

This clone was observed once. The V gene is TRBV6-5, the J gene TRBJ1-6, with 7 bases lining up with TRBD1. The J segment lost 10 bases and the V segment lost 2 bases, leaving 5 bases of the junction unmatched. CDR1 is MNHEY, CDR2 SVGAGI, per germline. The CDR3 is 14 amino acids. This CDR3 is CASSYGTEGSPLHF. CDR3 nucleotide sequence: TGTGCCAGCAGTTACGGGACAGAAGGATCACCCCTCCACTTT.

The V call is TRBV14, the J call TRBJ2-3; D is perhaps TRBD1 (5 bases). Germline loops: CDR1 SGHDN, CDR2 FVKESK. The CDR3 is made up of 15 amino acids. The germline V and J ends were trimmed by 3 bases and 0 bases, with 10 bases remaining between them. CDR3 DNA sequence: TGTGCCAGCAGCCAGCAGGGCCGAAGCACAGATACGCAGTATTTT. Translated, it gives CASSQQGRSTDTQYF. Together with reference TRBV14 and TRBJ2-3, the CDR3 gives the full variable domain: EAGVTQFPSHSVIEKGQTVTLRCDPISGHDNLYWYRRVMGKEIKFLLHFVKESKQDESGMPNNRFLAERTGGTYSTLKVQPAELEDSGVYFCASSQQGRSTDTQYFGPGTRLTVL.

The J gene is TRBJ2-7, the V gene TRBV29-1; 8 bases align to TRBD2. The CDR3 is 13 amino acids. V dropped 4 bases and J dropped 2; count of bases not matched to a gene: 4. Germline V gene sequence: CDR1 SQVTM, CDR2 ANQGSEA. CDR3 residues: CSVAFSGAYEQYF. In nucleotides, the CDR3 is TGCAGCGTTGCCTTTAGCGGGGCCTACGAGCAGTACTTC.

The V call is TRBV2, the J call TRBJ1-6; the D gene is possibly TRBD1 (6 bases). This CDR3 has 13 residues. Germline V lookup: CDR1 SNHLY, CDR2 FYNNEI. V lost 8 bases to trimming and J lost 10 bases, with 15 bases between them. The CDR3 here is CASRSRGGSPLHF. CDR3 DNA: TGTGCCAGCCGGAGCAGGGGAGGATCACCCCTCCACTTT. Supplemented by reference TRBV2 and TRBJ1-6, the full variable domain reads EPEVTQTPSHQVTQMGQEVILRCVPISNHLYFYWYRQILGQKVEFLVSFYNNEISEKSEIFDDQFSVERPDGSNFTLKIRSTKLEDSAMYFCASRSRGGSPLHFGNGTRLTVT.

V and J are TRBV4-2 and TRBJ1-2; TRBD1 aligns across 10 bases. This CDR3 contains 14 residues. Germline V gene sequence: CDR1 LGHNA, CDR2 YNFKEQ. V lost 1 base to trimming and J lost 4 bases; unmatched junction nucleotides: 0. This CDR3 is CASSQGTGGYGYTF. CDR3 nucleotide sequence: TGTGCCAGCAGCCAAGGGACAGGGGGCTATGGCTACACCTTC.